The 17 T cell receptor beta chains listed next were all sequenced from one sample in a study of control samples from healthy donors and cancer patients. TCRdb's copy holds only in-frame clones and misses some; the assay was immunoSEQ multiplex PCR. Of about 150,000 clones in the sample, 90% to 95% were seen once. Sequencing used blood. The receptor set was obtained from a man aged 18 to 30 in good health.

The chain joins TRBV5-1 to TRBJ1-3; maybe TRBD1 (6 bases). Trimming stripped 7 bases from V and 4 bases from J, with 12 bases between. This CDR3 has 13 residues. In germline, CDR1 is SGHRS, CDR2 YFSETQ. CDR3 DNA: TGCGCCAGCTCCCTGGGGGCCGGAAACACCATATATTTT. Protein sequence: CASSLGAGNTIYF.

V is TRBV19 and J is TRBJ1-6, with 9 bases that match TRBD1. Losses at the gene ends were 3 bases for V and 3 bases for J; bases not matched to a gene: 9. The germline V gene encodes CDR1 LNHDA and CDR2 SQIVND (reference sequence). This CDR3 contains 18 residues. As DNA, the CDR3 is TGTGCCAGTAGTATTTCCCTACAGGGGGCAAACTATAATTCACCCCTCCACTTT. It codes for CASSISLQGANYNSPLHF.

Written as DNA, the CDR3 is TGTGCCAGTAGGGGGGGGAGGAGGTACAATGAGCAGTTCTTC. Encoded protein: CASRGGRRYNEQFF. The rearrangement uses TRBV19 and TRBJ2-1; TRBD2 aligns across 7 bases. Trimming took 6 bases from V and 4 from J; bases not matched to a gene: 6. This CDR3 contains 14 residues. Germline V gene lookup returns CDR1 LNHDA and CDR2 SQIVND (reference sequence).

This clone was seen a single time. The J gene is TRBJ2-2, the V gene TRBV14; D might be TRBD2 (6 bases). Germline values: CDR1 SGHDN, CDR2 FVKESK. The V gene lost 4 bases and the J gene lost 5 bases, with 14 bases spanning the gap. The CDR3 sequence is 15 residues long. The CDR3 DNA reads as TGTGCCAGCAGCCCCCATGGAGGGTCTACCGGGGAGCTGTTTTTT. Its protein is CASSPHGGSTGELFF.

The chain carries TRBV5-1 and TRBJ1-2; a possible D gene is TRBD1 (5 bases). CDR3 length equals 17 residues. V lost 4 bases to trimming and J lost 4 bases, with 23 bases between them. Looked up from germline, CDR1 is SGHRS and CDR2 is YFSETQ. CDR3 residues: CASSLTGAGFQAYGYTF. The CDR3 DNA sequence: TGCGCCAGCAGCCTGACGGGAGCAGGGTTCCAAGCCTATGGCTACACCTTC.

The chain joins TRBV7-6 to TRBJ2-2, with D possibly TRBD2 on 7 matching bases. Trimming shortened V by 5 bases and J by 5 bases, and 15 bases separated the two germline ends. Germline-derived CDR1 and CDR2 are SGHVS and FNYEAQ. This CDR3 is 15 amino acids long. The CDR3 region is CASSIGGGWTGELFF. The CDR3 region has the DNA TGTGCCAGCAGCATAGGCGGGGGCTGGACCGGGGAGCTGTTTTTT.

The gene calls are TRBV6-5 and TRBJ1-1, with unresolved D. The germline CDR1 and CDR2 sequences are MNHEY and SVGAGI. V shed 0 bases and J shed 5 bases, with 7 bases lying between them. There are 13 residues in the CDR3. The CDR3 DNA reads TGTGCCAGCAGTTACTCGTGGGGTACTGAAGCTTTCTTT. Translated, it gives CASSYSWGTEAFF.

The CDR3 DNA follows: TGTGCCAGCGTAGAAGGGACGGTGAACTACGAGCAGTACTTC. Amino acid sequence: CASVEGTVNYEQYF. The rearrangement joins TRBV3-1 (or the pseudogene TRBV3-2) to TRBJ2-7; D is possibly TRBD1 or TRBD2 (5 bases each). This CDR3 region has 14 residues. Germline lookup yields CDR1 LGHDT and CDR2 YNNKEL (reference sequence). V was shortened by 8 bases and J by 3 bases, with 17 bases between the two germline ends.

The V gene is TRBV21-1, the J gene TRBJ1-5; the table calls TRBD1, which could not be checked here. TRBV21-1 is reported as a pseudogene. The CDR3 is 14 residues long. CDR3 region: CASSKVQGNQPQHF. In DNA form, the CDR3 reads TGTGCCAGCAGCAAAGTGCAGGGAAATCAGCCCCAGCATTTT.

This rearrangement joins TRBV6-1 to TRBJ1-3, with a possible D match to TRBD1 (5 bases). Germline-derived CDR1 and CDR2 are MNHNS and SASEGT. Deletions cut 0 bases from V and 4 bases from J, with 10 bases between. The CDR3 totals 15 residues. The CDR3 spells CASSEALWGGNTIYF. DNA for the CDR3: TGTGCCAGCAGTGAAGCGCTTTGGGGCGGAAACACCATATATTTT.

The chain combines TRBV2 with TRBJ2-2; 8 bases match TRBD1. There are 14 residues in the CDR3. Germline lookup yields CDR1 SNHLY and CDR2 FYNNEI. The J segment lost 5 bases and the V segment lost 6 bases, leaving 5 bases of the junction unmatched. Here the CDR3 DNA reads TGTGCCAGCAGCCAGGGGGCGCGGACCGGGGAGCTGTTTTTT. Encoded protein: CASSQGARTGELFF.

This clone was counted between two and nine times. The chain has TRBV30 and TRBJ1-1; D gene uncertain. CDR3 length: 11 amino acids. Trimming removed 4 bases from V and 0 bases from J, with 3 bases in between. CDR1 and CDR2 from the germline V gene are GTSNPN and SVGIG (reference sequence). This CDR3 is CAWTVNTEAFF. The CDR3 DNA is TGTGCCTGGACAGTGAACACTGAAGCTTTCTTT.

The gene calls are TRBV30 and TRBJ1-5; D unclear. V lost 2 bases to trimming and J lost 7 bases, with 12 bases between them. The germline V gene encodes CDR1 GTSNPN and CDR2 SVGIG (reference sequence). The CDR3 has 13 amino acids. For the CDR3, the DNA is TGTGCCTGGAGTTGGCAGGTCGGGCAGCCCCAGCATTTT. This codes for CAWSWQVGQPQHF. Combining the CDR3 with reference TRBV30 and TRBJ1-5 gives the whole variable domain SQTIHQWPATLVQPVGSPLSLECTVEGTSNPNLYWYRQAAGRGLQLLFYSVGIGQISSEVPQNLSASRPQDRQFILSSKKLLLSDSGFYLCAWSWQVGQPQHFGDGTRLSIL.

This clone occurred once. V and J are TRBV28 and TRBJ1-1; D is unclear. CDR3 length equals 13 residues. Trimming removed 6 bases from V and 5 bases from J, with 13 bases in between. CDR1 and CDR2 from the germline V gene are MDHEN and SYDVKM. The CDR3 sequence: CASSPRVGTEAFF. The DNA of the CDR3 is TGTGCCAGCAGCCCAAGGGTAGGGACTGAAGCTTTCTTT.

The chain couples TRBV12-3 or TRBV12-4 to TRBJ1-5, with 7 bases matching TRBD1. This CDR3 comprises 13 residues. V trimming: 6 bases; J trimming: 9 bases; junction bases outside the gene matches: 8. The CDR3 DNA sequence: TGTGCCAGCAGGCAGGGGGATATGGCGCCCCAGCATTTT. Translating gives CASRQGDMAPQHF.

Written as DNA, the CDR3 is TGTGCCAGCAGGGAGGAGTACGTCTCTGAAGCTTTCTTT. Encoded protein: CASREEYVSEAFF. The gene calls are TRBV2 and TRBJ1-1; D uncertain. The V and J ends lost 6 bases and 6 bases respectively, with 14 bases between them. The CDR3 consists of 13 residues. CDR1 is SNHLY, CDR2 FYNNEI, per germline.

This chain links TRBV19 with TRBJ1-4; D unresolved. V lost 4 bases and J lost 0, with 9 bases in between. Germline CDR1 and CDR2: LNHDA and SQIVND (reference sequence). This CDR3 has 15 amino acids. This CDR3 is CASSSRHATNEKLFF. The CDR3 DNA reads TGTGCCAGTAGTAGCCGACACGCAACTAATGAAAAACTGTTTTTT.